The clone carrying this TCR beta chain showed up many times. Time point meaning: patch test 1, 2 weeks after DPC sensitization. The sample's treatment: therapeutic diphenylcyclopropenone sensitization with weekly scalp DPC. Donors, patients with alopecia ranging from 18 to 70 years old and judged suitable for DPC, provided samples. The length of the CDR3 is 13 residues. V was trimmed by 3 bases and J by 0 bases, leaving 3 bases between them. Germline V gene lookup returns CDR1 SGHRS and CDR2 YFSETQ. During construction of the library, unique molecular identifiers were attached to individual cDNA molecules for quantitative, reproducible TCR counting. MiXCR was run by TCRdb on the RACE reads, yielding one entry per CDR3 protein. In the table there are tens of thousands of distinct CDR3 sequences, around 11% of which are singletons. This entry belongs to a study of human T cells and chemical hapten exposure. Study-wide background: In the sensitization step, 2% DPC was placed on 2 cm by 2 cm of upper inner arm skin.

The J gene is TRBJ1-4, the V gene TRBV5-1; no clear D. The specimen was whole blood, collected in connection with sensitization to the hapten diphenylcyclopropenone (DPC). The source of this sequence is a woman aged 45-65 years with alopecia areata. Some clones in this sample may be carry-over from other donors' samples. DNA for the CDR3: TGCGCCAGCAGCTCATCAACTAATGAAAAACTGTTTTTT. Translation: CASSSSTNEKLFF.